This T cell receptor beta chain emerged from a study of T cell repertoires in cytomegalovirus infection. Study summary: CMV infection plus the matching HLA type was flagged by public TCR beta signatures.

TCRdb called the reads again in MiXCR, with one record for every CDR3 protein. The sample contains over 250,000 distinct CDR3 sequences, under 30% of which appear only once. The count of this clonotype is one. The target antigen is unknown. Study results and caveats: CMV carriers having the relevant HLA were flagged by cumulative public TCR beta family frequency. HLA-C-restricted CMV clonotypes gave the most frequent clonotype in two of eight donors.

The origin of this receptor is a human donor in good health (CMV status not recorded). Some clones in this sample may be carry-over from other donors' samples. The sample comprised PBMCs.

The CDR3 nucleotides read TGTGCCAGCAGCCAAGACGAGGTTCTAACCTACAATGAGCAGTTCTTC. As protein: CASSQDEVLTYNEQFF. The gene calls are TRBV14 and TRBJ2-1; no definite D call. Per the germline V gene, CDR1 is SGHDN and CDR2 is FVKESK. V shed 0 bases and J shed 2 bases, with 11 bases lying between them. There are 16 residues in the CDR3.